This TCR beta chain was observed in a study of early T cells in non-severe SARS-CoV-2 infection. Across the study: Alpha and beta chains were unpaired, from unsorted whole-blood bulk RNA.

In regard to this clonotype: The antigen is undetermined.

Individual cDNA molecules each received unique molecular identifiers attached to them. One entry per CDR3 protein, called by TCRdb with MiXCR from the 5' RACE reads. The repertoire holds about 64,000 distinct CDR3 sequences, less than 20% seen once, with 8.9% in the top ten. Trimming at V came to 5 bases and at J to 8 bases, leaving 9 bases not matched to a gene. CDR1 MNHEY and CDR2 SMNVEV come from the germline V gene (reference sequence). The CDR3 runs 15 residues. Notes on the study in general: The matching step, a VDJdb search, favored anti-spike CD8 responses and missed private and CD4 specificities.

The rearrangement uses TRBV27 and TRBJ1-6, with 7 positions matching TRBD1. Source: whole blood, taken at baseline. The TCR sequence derives from an adult who was a healthcare worker with PCR-confirmed SARS-CoV-2 infection or an uninfected control (not recorded which). The CDR3 DNA reads as TGTGCCAGCAGTCTGACAGGGAGGAGGGATTCACCCCTCCACTTT. It is translated as CASSLTGRRDSPLHF.